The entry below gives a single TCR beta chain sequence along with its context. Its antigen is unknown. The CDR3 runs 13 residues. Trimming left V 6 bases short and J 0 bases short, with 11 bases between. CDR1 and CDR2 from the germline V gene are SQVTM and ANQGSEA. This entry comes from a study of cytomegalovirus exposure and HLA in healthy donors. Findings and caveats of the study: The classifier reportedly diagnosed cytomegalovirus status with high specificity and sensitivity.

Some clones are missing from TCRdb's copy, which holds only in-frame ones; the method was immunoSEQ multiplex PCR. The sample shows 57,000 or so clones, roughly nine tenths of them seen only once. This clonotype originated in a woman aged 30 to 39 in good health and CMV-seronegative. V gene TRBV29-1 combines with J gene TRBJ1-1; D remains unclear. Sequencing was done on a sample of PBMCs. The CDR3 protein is CSVHMVLNTEAFF. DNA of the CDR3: TGCAGCGTGCACATGGTACTGAACACTGAAGCTTTCTTT.